A selection of T cell receptor beta chains follows, all from one sample in a study of T cells in Graves' hyperthyroidism and ophthalmopathy. One entry per CDR3 protein results from TCRdb running MiXCR on the multiplex PCR reads. This table holds 560,000 or so distinct CDR3 sequences, roughly 46% found once. Specimen: peripheral blood or thyroid tissue (not recorded which). These receptors were taken from a woman between 18 and 29 years old with Graves' hyperthyroidism. CDR3s include the opening cysteine and the closing phenylalanine or tryptophan. The order of the fields is V gene, J gene, clone size, D gene, CDR3 DNA, CDR3 protein. The D gene is left open where the match is weak. A clone size is listed for some rows: how often the clone was seen (once, few, many), or a class if it is expanded.

v_call: TRBV2
j_call: TRBJ2-5
clone_size: .
d_call: TRBD2
cdr3_nt: TGTGCCAGCAGTTTAGAGGGGACTAGTTTCGAGACCCAGTACTTC
cdr3_aa: CASSLEGTSFETQYF

v_call: TRBV19
j_call: TRBJ1-2
clone_size: .
d_call: .
cdr3_nt: TGTGCCAGTAGTATAGGGGGCCTGGATGGCTACACCTTC
cdr3_aa: CASSIGGLDGYTF

v_call: TRBV10-2
j_call: TRBJ1-2
clone_size: many
d_call: .
cdr3_nt: TGCGCCAGCAGTGAGTCTACATCCGGGTATGGCTACACCTTC
cdr3_aa: CASSESTSGYGYTF

v_call: TRBV24-1
j_call: TRBJ1-2
clone_size: .
d_call: TRBD1
cdr3_nt: TGTGCCACCAGTGATGCGGGACAGCCTAACTATGGCTACACCTTC
cdr3_aa: CATSDAGQPNYGYTF

v_call: TRBV20-1
j_call: TRBJ2-7
clone_size: few
d_call: .
cdr3_nt: TGCAGTGCTCGGAGGGGGGTTGGCTACGAGCAGTACTTC
cdr3_aa: CSARRGVGYEQYF

v_call: TRBV18
j_call: TRBJ1-5
clone_size: .
d_call: .
cdr3_nt: TGTGCCAGCTCACCTGCTATGGGACGGGATAGCAATCAGCCCCAGCATTTT
cdr3_aa: CASSPAMGRDSNQPQHF

v_call: TRBV29-1
j_call: TRBJ2-5
clone_size: .
d_call: TRBD2
cdr3_nt: TGCAGCGCCCCGAGTAGCGGGAGGTCACAAGAGACCCAGTACTTC
cdr3_aa: CSAPSSGRSQETQYF

v_call: TRBV6-6
j_call: TRBJ2-7
clone_size: many
d_call: .
cdr3_nt: TGTGCCAGCAGTTACTCGTACGGAGCCTACGAGCAGTACTTC
cdr3_aa: CASSYSYGAYEQYF

v_call: TRBV2
j_call: TRBJ1-5
clone_size: many
d_call: TRBD1
cdr3_nt: TGTGCCAGCAGTGAGGACAGGGTGAGCAATCAGCCCCAGCATTTT
cdr3_aa: CASSEDRVSNQPQHF

v_call: TRBV7-4
j_call: TRBJ2-2
clone_size: .
d_call: .
cdr3_nt: TGCGCCAGCAGCTTTCGCGTTGGGAGCACCGGGGAGCTGTTTTTT
cdr3_aa: CASSFRVGSTGELFF

v_call: TRBV7-9
j_call: TRBJ2-7
clone_size: many
d_call: .
cdr3_nt: TGTGCCAGCAGCAACCAGGGTTACGAGCAGTACTTC
cdr3_aa: CASSNQGYEQYF

v_call: TRBV6-1
j_call: TRBJ1-2
clone_size: .
d_call: .
cdr3_nt: TGTGCCAGCAACCCAGTCACTTCAGGGTATGGCTACACCTTC
cdr3_aa: CASNPVTSGYGYTF

v_call: TRBV10-3
j_call: TRBJ1-2
clone_size: .
d_call: .
cdr3_nt: TGTGCCAGCAGGGAGACTTCTAACTATGGCTACACCTTC
cdr3_aa: CASRETSNYGYTF

v_call: TRBV7-2
j_call: TRBJ1-2
clone_size: few
d_call: TRBD1
cdr3_nt: TGTGCCAGCAGCTTAGCGGGGGACAGGGGGCTCTATGGCTACACCTTC
cdr3_aa: CASSLAGDRGLYGYTF

v_call: TRBV12-5
j_call: TRBJ2-5
clone_size: once
d_call: .
cdr3_nt: TGTGCTAGTGGTTCCACCTTCCGGACAATGAAAGAGACCCAGTACTTC
cdr3_aa: CASGSTFRTMKETQYF

v_call: TRBV2
j_call: TRBJ1-5
clone_size: many
d_call: TRBD1
cdr3_nt: TGTGCCAGCAGGGCGGACAGGGGTTTTAGCAATCAGCCCCAGCATTTT
cdr3_aa: CASRADRGFSNQPQHF

v_call: TRBV7-3
j_call: TRBJ2-5
clone_size: .
d_call: TRBD1
cdr3_nt: TGTGCCAGCAGCCCTCAGTTCGGGACAGGGGGCCGTGGGGAGACCCAGTACTTC
cdr3_aa: CASSPQFGTGGRGETQYF

v_call: TRBV9
j_call: TRBJ2-5
clone_size: few
d_call: TRBD2
cdr3_nt: TGTGCCAGCAGCATGGGGACTAGCAGGAATCGAGAGACCCAGTACTTC
cdr3_aa: CASSMGTSRNRETQYF

v_call: TRBV7-9
j_call: TRBJ2-5
clone_size: few
d_call: .
cdr3_nt: TGTGCCAGCAGCTTAAGACAGGAAGAGACCCAGTACTTC
cdr3_aa: CASSLRQEETQYF

v_call: TRBV10-1
j_call: TRBJ1-3
clone_size: .
d_call: .
cdr3_nt: TGCGCCGGCCCTGGATTATTGGCTGGAAACACCATATATTTT
cdr3_aa: CAGPGLLAGNTIYF

v_call: TRBV7-8
j_call: TRBJ1-4
clone_size: many
d_call: .
cdr3_nt: TGTGCCAGCAGCTTAGAACCGCGAGGGGAAAAACTGTTTTTT
cdr3_aa: CASSLEPRGEKLFF

v_call: TRBV5-4
j_call: TRBJ1-1
clone_size: few
d_call: .
cdr3_nt: TGTGCCAGCAGCCAAGGATGGGGATCGAACACTGAAGCTTTCTTT
cdr3_aa: CASSQGWGSNTEAFF

v_call: TRBV10-3
j_call: TRBJ1-3
clone_size: many
d_call: .
cdr3_nt: TGTGCCATCAACTCGGGGGAAGCCTCTGGAAACACCATATATTTT
cdr3_aa: CAINSGEASGNTIYF

v_call: TRBV19
j_call: TRBJ1-1
clone_size: .
d_call: .
cdr3_nt: TGTGCCAGCAGTCCCCAAGCTCAGGGGAACACTGAAGCTTTCTTT
cdr3_aa: CASSPQAQGNTEAFF

v_call: TRBV7-6
j_call: TRBJ1-1
clone_size: many
d_call: TRBD1
cdr3_nt: TGTGAGCCGACAGGGCGTGCTTTCTTT
cdr3_aa: CEPTGRAFF

v_call: TRBV10-3
j_call: TRBJ2-6
clone_size: .
d_call: .
cdr3_nt: TGTGCCATCAGTGAGAACCCGGGCAGGAGGGCCAACGTCCTGACTTTC
cdr3_aa: CAISENPGRRANVLTF

v_call: TRBV7-9
j_call: TRBJ2-2
clone_size: few
d_call: TRBD1
cdr3_nt: TGTGCCAGCTGCTTGACAGGGAGCGGGGAGCTGTTTTTT
cdr3_aa: CASCLTGSGELFF

v_call: TRBV29-1
j_call: TRBJ1-1
clone_size: .
d_call: TRBD1
cdr3_nt: TGCAGCGCACAGGGGTCCACTGAAGCTTTCTTT
cdr3_aa: CSAQGSTEAFF

v_call: TRBV10-3
j_call: TRBJ2-5
clone_size: .
d_call: TRBD2
cdr3_nt: TGTGCCAGCAGTTACGGTAGCGGGAGCGTTGGAGAGACCCAGTACTTC
cdr3_aa: CASSYGSGSVGETQYF

v_call: TRBV7-3
j_call: TRBJ1-1
clone_size: .
d_call: TRBD1
cdr3_nt: TGTGCCAGCAGCGCGGGACAGGGAGAGACTGAAGCTTTCTTT
cdr3_aa: CASSAGQGETEAFF

v_call: TRBV2
j_call: TRBJ2-5
clone_size: .
d_call: .
cdr3_nt: TGTGCCTCCAACCGGGAGTTCCAAGAGACCCAGTACTTC
cdr3_aa: CASNREFQETQYF

v_call: TRBV20-1
j_call: TRBJ2-5
clone_size: .
d_call: .
cdr3_nt: TGCAGTGCTAGGGGCGGCGGGATAGAAGAGACCCAGTACTTC
cdr3_aa: CSARGGGIEETQYF

v_call: TRBV30
j_call: TRBJ2-7
clone_size: few
d_call: TRBD2
cdr3_nt: TGTGCCTCGGGAGGATCCTACGAGCAGTACTTC
cdr3_aa: CASGGSYEQYF